The entry below gives a single TCR beta chain sequence along with its context. Its antigen has not been determined. These data are taken from a study of monozygotic twins with inflammatory bowel disease (dated by TCRdb to the late 2010s). With respect to the entire study: The complete study included some 28 monozygotic twin pairs: 19 IBD-discordant Danish pairs and nine German pairs, of which four were IBD-concordant and five were IBD-discordant. Within discordant pairs, disease-associated traits were sought mainly by comparing IBD patients with their genetically identical healthy co-twins. Each individual had, on average, about 151 000 unique TCRalpha sequences and 181 000 unique TCRbeta sequences available for analysis.

Library preparation employed 5' RACE. The input for every TCR library was approximately 3,500 ng of total RNA. For each sample, cDNA synthesis with SMARTScribe reverse transcriptase was split into eight separate reactions. During cDNA synthesis, unique molecular identifiers containing a 6-nucleotide sample barcode were introduced by template switching. Two nested PCRs of about 15 and 9 cycles amplified the TCRalpha and TCRbeta cDNA, and bead purification followed each PCR. Before amplification, cDNA was treated with uracil DNA-glycosylase and purified using the QIAquick PCR purification kit. In the second PCR, Illumina TruSeq-compatible adapters and sample-specific barcodes were added. Library quality and concentration were assessed using TapeStation and Qubit, and about 4.7 ng of each library was pooled. Sequencing of the pooled libraries was done on an Illumina HiSeq2500 single-index Rapid Run using custom sequencing primers and 2 x 100 bp reads. The authors processed their data as follows. MiGEC version 1.2.6 was used for UMI-based consensus assembly to correct PCR and sequencing errors. MiXCR version 2.1.1 was used to carry out V(D)J alignment, clonotype assembly and CDR3 extraction. Normalisation of gene usage, clonotype sharing and MAIT/NKT TCR abundance was achieved by analysing the top 1000, 10 000 and 20 000 clonotypes per sample. Diversity was computed as the inverse Simpson index with the vegan R package after downsampling to 27 000 UMIs. Paired Mann-Whitney U tests were applied to discordant twin pairs, and Benjamini-Hochberg correction was used for multiple testing. Once TCRdb had reprocessed the reads, it stored one entry per CDR3 protein sequence and supplied no DNA. TCRdb, rather than the study authors, made the V and J calls. The table for this sample shows around 150,000 distinct CDR3 sequences. Under 3.5% of the sample is held by the ten biggest clonotypes.

From each donor, a roughly 2.6 ml peripheral blood sample was collected into PAXgene tubes and stored at -80 degrees C. Without T cell sorting, total RNA was isolated from whole blood using the PAXgene blood miRNA kit on an automated QIAcube. Peripheral blood from monozygotic twin pairs concordant or discordant for inflammatory bowel disease was subjected to deep TCRalpha and TCRbeta repertoire profiling with unique molecular barcoding. Smoking habits were recorded for all twin pairs, with individuals classified as current, former or never smokers. On the study overall, not on this receptor specifically: No single strong signal or clonotype linked to IBD turned up in the results, so the idea that one exists was not supported. The analysis was unable to tell apart different T cell subtypes. Repertoire similarity did not differ between concordant and discordant twins, which could be due to limited statistical power. Compared with healthy twins, IBD patients shared fewer clonotypes with other individuals, and the difference was most pronounced in patients with signs of disease activity. IBD patients had lower TCRbeta repertoire diversity, measured by the inverse Simpson index, than their healthy co-twins. Because patients were on differing immunosuppressive treatments, the repertoires may have picked up extra background noise and inter-individual variability.

As encoded in the germline V gene, CDR1 is SGHRS while CDR2 is YFSETQ. Inclusive of the bounding cysteine and phenylalanine, the CDR3 is 13 residues long. Nucleotide data are not available. This sequence was found in a human donor with ulcerative colitis or Crohn's disease, or a healthy co-twin of an affected twin (not recorded which). Sequenced material: blood. The chain is made from TRBV5-1 and TRBJ2-2. This receptor carries the CDR3 CASSVGPTGELFF.